What follows describes a single T cell receptor beta chain. The antigen remains undetermined. The CDR3 loop spans 14 amino acids. V lost 6 bases, J lost 6 bases, and 18 bases lay in between. From germline, CDR1 is MNHEY and CDR2 SVGAGI. The entry originates in a study of beta chain features in type 1 diabetes. The study, taken as a whole, reports: All four CD4+ subsets of Type 1 diabetes patients contained TCRB CDR3s that were moderately but significantly shorter.

Expressed TCRB transcripts got sequenced, as all isolated RNA was reverse transcribed. Sequencing was performed with immunoSEQ multiplex PCR; in TCRdb, only in-frame clones are kept and a portion is missing. The data contain approximately 730,000 clones, 13% of them singletons. The clonotype comes from a man between 18 and 29 years old with type 1 diabetes. This sequence joins TRBV6-5 and TRBJ2-7, with D tentatively TRBD1 or TRBD2 (5 bases each). The sample taken for sequencing was naive CD4+ T cells from blood. The CDR3 reads CASRPPGTTLEQYF. In DNA form, the CDR3 reads TGTGCCAGCAGACCCCCCGGGACCACCCTCGAGCAGTACTTC.